Listed below are T cell receptor beta chains from one sample, sequenced in a study of Graves' ophthalmopathy and Graves' hyperthyroidism. Each CDR3 protein is one row after TCRdb ran MiXCR on the multiplex PCR reads. Among 600,000 to 700,000 distinct CDR3 sequences listed, about 38% were seen once. Sample: peripheral blood. The receptors were gathered from an adult man with Graves' ophthalmopathy. Each CDR3 is given with its conserved first and last residue. A D gene is named only where the DNA matches it firmly. Not all rows give a size; the values are once, few, many and, for expanded clones, a class.

abundance | j_gene | v_gene | d_gene | CDR3nt | CDR3aa
NA | TRBJ2-7 | TRBV12-3/TRBV12-4 | TRBD2 | TGTGCCAGCAGTTCTCCTGGGGCAGGGAGGGTGTACGAGCAGTACTTC | CASSSPGAGRVYEQYF
NA | TRBJ2-7 | TRBV4-2 | TRBD1 | TGTGCCAGCAGCCAAGCCGGGACAGGGCGCTACGAGCAGTACTTC | CASSQAGTGRYEQYF
many | TRBJ1-2 | TRBV14 | NA | TGTGCCAGCAGCCAAGGAGTTTTGAACTATGGCTACACCTTC | CASSQGVLNYGYTF
NA | TRBJ1-4 | TRBV6-5 | TRBD1 | TGTGCCAGCAGTAAACGGACAGGCTTTAATGAAAAACTGTTTTTT | CASSKRTGFNEKLFF
NA | TRBJ1-1 | TRBV29-1 | TRBD1 | TGCAGCGGAATACAGGGGGCTGAAGCTTTCTTT | CSGIQGAEAFF
NA | TRBJ1-2 | TRBV12-3/TRBV12-4 | NA | TGTGCCAGCAGTTTATCGGCAGCCTACTATGGCTACACCTTC | CASSLSAAYYGYTF
NA | TRBJ2-6 | TRBV5-1 | NA | TGCGCCAGCAGCTTGGAAGCGAGCGGTTCTGGGGCCAACGTCCTGACTTTC | CASSLEASGSGANVLTF
few | TRBJ1-1 | TRBV12-3/TRBV12-4 | NA | TGTGCCAGCAGTTTGAGGTCAAACAGGCCCGAAGCTTTCTTT | CASSLRSNRPEAFF
many | TRBJ2-5 | TRBV9 | TRBD1 | TGTGCCAGCAGCGTCAGCCTGGACAGGGGAGAGACCCAGTACTTC | CASSVSLDRGETQYF
NA | TRBJ1-2 | TRBV7-6 | TRBD1 | TGTGCCAGCAGCTTGGACAGGGGGCTAGGTATCTATGGCTACACCTTC | CASSLDRGLGIYGYTF
once | TRBJ2-7 | TRBV10-3 | TRBD2 | TGTGCCACCGGCCGGGCTAGCGGGGTCCACGAGCAGTACTTC | CATGRASGVHEQYF
NA | TRBJ2-7 | TRBV14 | TRBD2 | TGTGCCAGCAGCGTAGTTCCCGGGACTAGTCTGAATTTCTCCTACGAGCAGTACTTC | CASSVVPGTSLNFSYEQYF
NA | TRBJ1-1 | TRBV3-1 | NA | TGTGCCAGCAGCCAAGGATGGAGGAGGGGTTGGAACACTGAAGCTTTCTTT | CASSQGWRRGWNTEAFF
few | TRBJ1-5 | TRBV6-1 | TRBD1 | TGTGCCAGCAGTGAATTTATGCAGGGGGAACTTCCCCAGCATTTT | CASSEFMQGELPQHF
many | TRBJ1-4 | TRBV13 | NA | TGTGCCAGCACCTCTGGGGGTGCTAATGAAAAACTGTTTTTT | CASTSGGANEKLFF
many | TRBJ2-2 | TRBV29-1 | NA | TGCAGCGCGGGTCAGGGTTACGGGGAGCTGTTTTTT | CSAGQGYGELFF
NA | TRBJ2-2 | TRBV2 | NA | TGTGCCCTCCCCGGAGGGGTGGCCGGGGAGCTGTTTTTT | CALPGGVAGELFF
NA | TRBJ2-7 | TRBV10-3 | NA | TGTGCCAGCGCCGACGGTTCCTACGAGCAGTACTTC | CASADGSYEQYF
many | TRBJ1-4 | TRBV19 | TRBD1 | TGTGCCACACGGACAGGAACCAGCTCAACTAATGAAAAACTGTTTTTT | CATRTGTSSTNEKLFF
NA | TRBJ2-7 | TRBV29-1 | TRBD2 | TGCAGCTACACTAGCGCCGAGCAGTACTTC | CSYTSAEQYF
NA | TRBJ2-7 | TRBV7-9 | NA | TGTGCCAGCAGCGCTGGGGCTGGGTACGAGCAGTACTTC | CASSAGAGYEQYF
few | TRBJ1-1 | TRBV5-4 | NA | TGTGCCATAGAAGACGGGACATCGATGGGGGTGGCTTTCTTT | CAIEDGTSMGVAFF
many | TRBJ2-5 | TRBV10-3 | TRBD1 | TGTGCCATCAGTGAAGGGACAGGGGGGTACCAAGAGACCCAGTACTTC | CAISEGTGGYQETQYF
many | TRBJ1-1 | TRBV7-9 | TRBD1 | TGTGCCAGCAGCCCAGCGGCGGCAGGGGGGAACACTGAAGCTTTCTTT | CASSPAAAGGNTEAFF
many | TRBJ1-4 | TRBV2 | NA | TGTGCCAGCGGTCAGGGGAGGGAAAAACTGTTTTTT | CASGQGREKLFF
many | TRBJ2-7 | TRBV12-3/TRBV12-4 | NA | TGTGCCAGCAGTAACGGGATGAGGCAGTACTTC | CASSNGMRQYF
NA | TRBJ1-4 | TRBV24-1 | NA | TGTGCCACCACCGTGGAGGGCGGAGATGAAAAACTGTTTTTT | CATTVEGGDEKLFF
NA | TRBJ1-6 | TRBV2 | NA | TGTGCCAGCAGCGCCGGGACTAGCGGGGAGCTTTCACCCCTCCACTTT | CASSAGTSGELSPLHF
NA | TRBJ1-6 | TRBV29-1 | NA | TGCAGCACCACGGGGCGGTCACCCCTCCACTTT | CSTTGRSPLHF
many | TRBJ2-7 | TRBV12-3/TRBV12-4 | NA | TGTGCCAGCAGTTTTTGGGGGAACGGACAGCAGTACTTC | CASSFWGNGQQYF
NA | TRBJ2-7 | TRBV6-6 | NA | TGCGCCAGCAGCCAAACCGGGGCTTACTACGAGCAGTACTTC | CASSQTGAYYEQYF
many | TRBJ1-5 | TRBV12-3/TRBV12-4 | NA | TGTGCCAGCAGTTTAGAAACGGATAGCAATCAGCCCCAGCATTTT | CASSLETDSNQPQHF
NA | TRBJ1-2 | TRBV4-1 | NA | TGCGCCAGCAGCCAAGACTTGTGGGGGCTCGGCTATGGCTACACCTTC | CASSQDLWGLGYGYTF
many | TRBJ1-4 | TRBV20-1 | NA | TGCAGTGCTAGAGATGGTCGGCAGAGTAATGAAAAACTGTTTTTT | CSARDGRQSNEKLFF
many | TRBJ1-2 | TRBV10-3 | NA | TGTGCCATCAGTGTAGTGGAGGCGGGCTACACCTTC | CAISVVEAGYTF
NA | TRBJ2-2 | TRBV11-1 | NA | TGTGCCAGCACCGGAGGCCTGAACACCGGGGAGCTGTTTTTT | CASTGGLNTGELFF
NA | TRBJ2-2 | TRBV6-6 | NA | TGTGCCAGCAGTGAAATCGCCCTAGACTCTCCGAACACCGGGGAGCTGTTTTTT | CASSEIALDSPNTGELFF
NA | TRBJ2-6 | TRBV10-3 | NA | TGTGCCATCAGTGATTTACGGGCCAACGTCCTGACTTTC | CAISDLRANVLTF
NA | TRBJ2-7 | TRBV7-9 | NA | TGCGCCAGCAGCCAAGATTTCGGGTTCCGATACGAGCAGTACTTC | CASSQDFGFRYEQYF
many | TRBJ1-1 | TRBV7-9 | NA | TGTGCCAGCAGCTTCTACGGGGCCCCTGAAGCTTTCTTT | CASSFYGAPEAFF
NA | TRBJ2-7 | TRBV6-1 | TRBD2 | TGTGCCAGCAGTGAAGCGGCTAGCGGGAGCTACGAGCAGTACTTC | CASSEAASGSYEQYF
once | TRBJ1-2 | TRBV7-2 | TRBD1 | TGCGCCAGCAGCCAAGCGTCTGGGGGACAGCTGCCTTCCTATGGCTACACCTTC | CASSQASGGQLPSYGYTF
many | TRBJ1-5 | TRBV11-2 | NA | TGTGCCAGCAGCTTATTTGTGGGCCAGCCCCAGCATTTT | CASSLFVGQPQHF
many | TRBJ2-7 | TRBV19 | NA | TGTGCCAGTAGTATAGTCGCCAAGGGCGAGCAGTACTTC | CASSIVAKGEQYF
few | TRBJ1-2 | TRBV3-1 | NA | TGTGCCAGCAGCCCATTGGAGGGGTTACAAGGCTACACCTTC | CASSPLEGLQGYTF
NA | TRBJ2-5 | TRBV29-1 | NA | TGCAGCGCCGCCGGGAATGAGGAGACCCAGTACTTC | CSAAGNEETQYF
NA | TRBJ1-1 | TRBV29-1 | NA | TGCAGCGTTGGAGGGTTAGGACCGCTCGGGTGTACTGAAGCTTTCTTT | CSVGGLGPLGCTEAFF
many | TRBJ1-3 | TRBV7-2 | NA | TGTGCCAGCAGCTTAGTGGCAGGGAGTGGAAACACCATATATTTT | CASSLVAGSGNTIYF
many | TRBJ1-1 | TRBV20-1 | NA | TGCAGTGCTAGTCTAGGGGGAGTGAACACTGAAGCTTTCTTT | CSASLGGVNTEAFF
NA | TRBJ1-2 | TRBV25-1 | NA | TGTGCCAGCAGTGAGATAGGGGTGTCTGGAAACACCTTC | CASSEIGVSGNTF